This T cell receptor (beta chain) derives from a study of cytomegalovirus exposure and HLA in healthy donors. The PCR had 60 Vbeta and 13 Jbeta primers. Using immunoSEQ multiplex PCR, the repertoire was profiled, and TCRdb retains in-frame clones only, with some absent. Of some 120,000 clones in the sample, 74% are singletons; the top ten hold roughly 4.4%. Study-wide points: Overall, approximately 150 TCR beta chains were annotated as cytomegalovirus-associated.

On this clone: Its antigen is unknown.

The sequencing sample was made of PBMCs. The receptor comes from a man younger than 40 in good health and CMV-seropositive.

The CDR3 DNA reads TGTGCCAGCAGCGCGGACAGGGTCGCGGCCTATGGCTACACCTTC. It yields the protein CASSADRVAAYGYTF. This rearrangement joins TRBV27 to TRBJ1-2; TRBD1 matches at 8 bases. V was clipped by 6 bases and J by 4 bases; unmatched bases: 10. The V gene's germline CDR1 is MNHEY and CDR2 SMNVEV (reference sequence). There are 15 residues in the CDR3.